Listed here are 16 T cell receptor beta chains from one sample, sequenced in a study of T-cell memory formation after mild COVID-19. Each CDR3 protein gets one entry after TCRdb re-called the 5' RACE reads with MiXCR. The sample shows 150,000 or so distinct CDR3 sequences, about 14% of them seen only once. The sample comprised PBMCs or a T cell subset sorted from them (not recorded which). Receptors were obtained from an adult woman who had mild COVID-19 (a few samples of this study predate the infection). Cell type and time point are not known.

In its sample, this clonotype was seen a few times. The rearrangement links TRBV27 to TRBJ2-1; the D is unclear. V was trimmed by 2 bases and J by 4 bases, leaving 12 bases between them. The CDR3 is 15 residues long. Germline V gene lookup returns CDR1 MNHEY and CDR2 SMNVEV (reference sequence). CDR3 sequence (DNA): TGTGCCAGCAGTTTAGCCCATTCCACGTACAATGAGCAGTTCTTC. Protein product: CASSLAHSTYNEQFF.

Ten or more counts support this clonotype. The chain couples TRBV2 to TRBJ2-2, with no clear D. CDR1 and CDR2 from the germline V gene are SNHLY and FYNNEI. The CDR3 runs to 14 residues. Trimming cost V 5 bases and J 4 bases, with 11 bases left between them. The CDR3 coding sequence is TGTGCCAGCAGTACGTTCGAGAGCACCGGGGAGCTGTTTTTT. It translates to CASSTFESTGELFF.

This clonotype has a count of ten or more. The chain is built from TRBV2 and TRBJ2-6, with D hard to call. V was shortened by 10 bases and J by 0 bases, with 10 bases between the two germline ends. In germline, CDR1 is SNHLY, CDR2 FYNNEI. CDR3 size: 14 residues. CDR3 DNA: TGTGCCATCGTGCTGGACTCTGGGGCCAACGTCCTGACTTTC. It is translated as CAIVLDSGANVLTF.

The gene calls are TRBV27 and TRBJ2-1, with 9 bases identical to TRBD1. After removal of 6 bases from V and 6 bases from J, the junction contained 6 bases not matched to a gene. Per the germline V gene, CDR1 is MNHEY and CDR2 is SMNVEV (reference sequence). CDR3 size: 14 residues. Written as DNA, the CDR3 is TGTGCCAGCAGGGGGGACAGGGTAAGCAATGAGCAGTTCTTC. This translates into CASRGDRVSNEQFF.

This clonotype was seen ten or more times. The CDR3 protein is CSVLGRGGRYEQYF. The CDR3 nucleotides are TGCAGCGTCCTCGGGCGGGGGGGACGATACGAGCAGTACTTC. V usage is TRBV29-1 and J usage is TRBJ2-7; 9 bases align to TRBD2. Per the germline V gene, CDR1 is SQVTM and CDR2 is ANQGSEA. This CDR3 is built from 14 residues. V shed 6 bases and J 4 bases; nucleotides not matched to a gene: 10.

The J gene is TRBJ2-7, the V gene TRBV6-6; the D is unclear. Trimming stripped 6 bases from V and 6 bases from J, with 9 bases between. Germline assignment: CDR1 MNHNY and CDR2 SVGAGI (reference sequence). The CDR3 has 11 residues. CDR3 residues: CASSIQAEQYF. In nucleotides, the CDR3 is TGTGCCAGCAGCATACAAGCCGAGCAGTACTTC.

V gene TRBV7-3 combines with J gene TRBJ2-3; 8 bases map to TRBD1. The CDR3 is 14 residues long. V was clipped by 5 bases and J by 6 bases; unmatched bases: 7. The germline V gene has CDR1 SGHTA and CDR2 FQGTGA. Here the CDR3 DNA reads TGTGCCAGCAGCACAGGACAGGGCGGGGATACGCAGTATTTT. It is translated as CASSTGQGGDTQYF. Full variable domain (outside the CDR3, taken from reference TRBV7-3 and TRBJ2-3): GAGVSQTPSNKVTEKGKYVELRCDPISGHTALYWYRQSLGQGPEFLIYFQGTGAADDSGLPNDRFFAVRPEGSVSTLKIQRTERGDSAVYLCASSTGQGGDTQYFGPGTRLTVL.

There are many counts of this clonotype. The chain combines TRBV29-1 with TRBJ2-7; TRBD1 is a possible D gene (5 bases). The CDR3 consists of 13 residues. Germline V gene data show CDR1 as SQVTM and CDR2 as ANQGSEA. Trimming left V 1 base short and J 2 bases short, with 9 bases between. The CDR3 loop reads CSVEGGTPYEQYF. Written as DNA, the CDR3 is TGCAGCGTTGAAGGGGGCACCCCCTACGAGCAGTACTTC.

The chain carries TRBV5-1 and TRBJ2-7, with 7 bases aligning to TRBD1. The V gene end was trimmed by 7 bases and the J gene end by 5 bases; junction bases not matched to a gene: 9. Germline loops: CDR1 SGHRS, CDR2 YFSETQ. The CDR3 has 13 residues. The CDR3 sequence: CASGTEESHEQYF. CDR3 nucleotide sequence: TGCGCCAGCGGGACAGAAGAGTCCCACGAGCAGTACTTC.

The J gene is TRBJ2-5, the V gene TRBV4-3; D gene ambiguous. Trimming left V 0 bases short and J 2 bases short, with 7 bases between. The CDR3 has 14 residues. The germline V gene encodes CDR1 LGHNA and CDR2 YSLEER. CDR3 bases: TGCGCCAGCAGCCAAGAACAAGGGCAAGAGACCCAGTACTTC. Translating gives CASSQEQGQETQYF.

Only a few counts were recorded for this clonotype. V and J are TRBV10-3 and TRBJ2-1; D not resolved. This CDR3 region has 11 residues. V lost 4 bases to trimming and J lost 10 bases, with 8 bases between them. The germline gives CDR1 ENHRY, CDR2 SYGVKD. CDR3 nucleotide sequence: TGTGCCATCAGTGGAAACGGGGAGCAGTTCTTC. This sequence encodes CAISGNGEQFF.

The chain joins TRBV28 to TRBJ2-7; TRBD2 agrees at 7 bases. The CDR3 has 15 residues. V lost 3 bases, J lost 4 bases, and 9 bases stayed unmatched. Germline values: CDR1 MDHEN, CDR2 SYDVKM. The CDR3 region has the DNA TGTGCCAGCAGTTTCGAGCTAGCGGAGAATTACGAGCAGTACTTC. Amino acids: CASSFELAENYEQYF.

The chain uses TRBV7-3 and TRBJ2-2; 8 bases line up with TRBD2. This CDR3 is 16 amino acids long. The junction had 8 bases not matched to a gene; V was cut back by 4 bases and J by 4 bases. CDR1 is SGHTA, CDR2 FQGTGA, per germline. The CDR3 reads CASSSYLRGGTGELFF. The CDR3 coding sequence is TGTGCCAGCAGCTCTTATCTCCGGGGGGGCACCGGGGAGCTGTTTTTT.

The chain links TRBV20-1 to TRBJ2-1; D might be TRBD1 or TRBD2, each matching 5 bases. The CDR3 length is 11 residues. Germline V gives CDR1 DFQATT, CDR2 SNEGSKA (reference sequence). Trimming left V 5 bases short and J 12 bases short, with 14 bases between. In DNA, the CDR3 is TGCAGTGCTCAATCCCCGGGACGGCAGTTCTTC. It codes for CSAQSPGRQFF.

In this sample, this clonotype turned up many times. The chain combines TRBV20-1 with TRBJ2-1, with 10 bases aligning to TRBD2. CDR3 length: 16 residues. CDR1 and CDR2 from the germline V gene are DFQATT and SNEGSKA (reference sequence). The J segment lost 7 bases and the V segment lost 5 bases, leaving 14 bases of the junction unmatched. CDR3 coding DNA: TGCAGTGCTTCCCTAGCGGGAGTGGGCCCTGGGAATGAGCAGTTCTTC. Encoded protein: CSASLAGVGPGNEQFF.

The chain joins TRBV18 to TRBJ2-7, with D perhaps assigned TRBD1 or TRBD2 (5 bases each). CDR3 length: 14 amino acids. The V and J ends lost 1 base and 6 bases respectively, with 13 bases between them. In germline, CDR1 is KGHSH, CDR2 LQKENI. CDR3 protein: CASSPLDEGREQYF. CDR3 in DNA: TGTGCCAGCTCACCACTGGACGAGGGGCGCGAGCAGTACTTC.